The text below deals with one T cell receptor (beta chain). Its antigen is currently not known. The read is 3 residues too short to cover the CDR3 end, so that end is filled in from the germline J gene. V and J lose 10 bases and 0 bases, and a span of 15 bases separates them. Measured from the cysteine to the phenylalanine, the CDR3 is 14 residues long. The DNA covers only part of the CDR3, 33 bases in frame from base 1. CDR1 ENHRY and CDR2 SYGVKD were looked up in the germline V gene. This entry comes from a study of T cells in women clearing cervical HPV infection (dated by TCRdb to about 2018). About the full investigation: Cases were 25 women with histologically confirmed HPV16-related CIN3 or worse, including a couple of invasive cancers. The 20 to 25 controls were women who cleared a single incident HPV16 infection within 12 months without developing precancer or cancer. Blood from cases was collected at the visit where the lesion was first found, while blood from controls was collected once the infection could no longer be detected. For cases, a median interval of 149 days, with an interquartile range of roughly 80 to 200 days, was observed between lesion detection and blood sampling. HLA typing was available for only a few women, so HLA type could not be excluded as a confounder. An exploratory proof-of-principle case-control study, nested within the Guanacaste HPV Natural History Study in Costa Rica, was conducted to compare TCR repertoires across cervical HPV16 outcomes. Cases were matched to controls by age within five years and by the year the sample was collected. A median age of nearly 35 years was observed in cases versus 37 to 40 in controls, and no significant differences in baseline characteristics were found. In the parent cohort, some 10,000 women aged 18 or older were enrolled in Guanacaste, Costa Rica, during 1993 to 1994 and were followed for seven years. As quality controls, five blinded duplicates were added to each group, bringing the total to about 60 samples made up of 50 participants and 10 or so replicates.

The paper's findings and limits, for the study overall: CIN3+ cases had significantly higher TCR repertoire richness than controls across sequencing depths, but evenness did not differ between the groups. Lower TRBV6-7 relative abundance was observed in cases than in controls (about 0.1% versus 0.15%; Bonferroni P = 0.0008). The cross-sectional design could not show whether the associations came before the infection or were a result of it, and neither effector/memory subsets nor HPV-specific T cells were isolated. Because the number of T cells in each sample was unknown, differences in richness could reflect differing T-cell content rather than repertoire biology. By combining richness with V gene abundances, random forest classifiers separated cases from controls with an estimated AUC of around 0.8.

Every participant had a single incident cervical HPV16 infection, and prevalent HPV16 infections were excluded. Cervical HPV DNA was detected with MY09/MY11 PCR, and genotyping was done with dot-blot hybridization. Less than 19 mL of heparinized blood was centrifuged, after which the buffy coat was aliquoted, frozen at -30 degrees C, and then stored at -80 degrees C. QIAGEN kits were used to extract genomic DNA from the buffy coat specimens. TCR beta CDR3 regions were amplified by multiplex PCR using the immunoSEQ assay from an average of around 1.2 ug genomic DNA per sample. To correct primer bias, the assay used a complete synthetic TCR repertoire to set an amplification baseline. The amplicons were sequenced using the Illumina platform. As for how the authors treated the data: Error correction of the sequences involved clustering with frequency ratios plus a modified nearest-neighbor algorithm, after which the sequences were analyzed in the immunoSEQ Analyzer using IMGT gene definitions. At each rarefaction depth, TCR richness and evenness were averaged across 20 rarefaction repeats, and samples with fewer sequences than that depth were excluded. Relative abundances of V, D and J genes were compared between groups using Wilcoxon rank sum tests, with FDR correction applied. Blinded duplicates gave an intraclass correlation of around 96% for TCR richness and an average of about 76% across 66 gene segments. The source is immuneACCESS, and TCRdb retained only in-frame sequences with V and J called. Part of the clones is not carried over; for the studies checked, unresolved V genes explain less than half of this, and the remainder is unexplained. V and J calls and clone size come straight from that table; D and trimming were deduced from the DNA. Per the sample table, the count is around 44,000 clones. The top ten constitute less than 8.5% of the sample.

The sequenced sample consisted of blood buffy coat. The receptor was derived from a woman between 18 and 75 years old with a cervical HPV16 infection that either progressed to CIN3+ or cleared (not recorded which). The rearrangement combines TRBV10-3 with TRBJ1-1, with the D gene not confidently named. CDR3 DNA (partial): TGTGCCACAGAAGACGGACTTATGAACACTGAA. Its translation reads: CATEDGLMNTE. The full CDR3 reads CATEDGLMNTEAFF.